A single sample is the source of the 9 T cell receptor beta chains below, sequenced in a study of blood T cell repertoires in COVID-19. TCRdb's copy holds only in-frame clones and misses some; the assay was immunoSEQ multiplex PCR. Counted here are approximately 100,000 clones, roughly 90% occurring once; the ten biggest clones make up 15% to 20%. Material: peripheral blood. The source of these receptors is a woman aged 80 or over in a cohort sampled during active COVID-19.

The chain couples TRBV18 to TRBJ2-5, with 9 bases matching TRBD1. The germline V gene encodes CDR1 KGHSH and CDR2 LQKENI. The V gene end was trimmed by 5 bases and the J gene end by 5 bases; junction bases not matched to a gene: 9. The CDR3 runs 15 residues. The CDR3 spells CASSARTGAPETQYF. The CDR3 DNA reads as TGTGCCAGCTCAGCACGGACAGGGGCGCCGGAGACCCAGTACTTC.

The chain has TRBV19 and TRBJ1-1; a possible D gene is TRBD1 (5 bases). The V end lost 6 bases, the J end lost 5 bases, and 13 bases lay between the germline ends. Germline CDR1 LNHDA, CDR2 SQIVND (reference sequence). The CDR3 has 13 residues. The CDR3 here is CASRRGEGTEAFF. CDR3 nucleotide sequence: TGTGCCAGTAGAAGGGGTGAAGGAACTGAAGCTTTCTTT. Drawing the rest from reference TRBV19 and TRBJ1-1, the complete variable domain is DGGITQSPKYLFRKEGQNVTLSCEQNLNHDAMYWYRQDPGQGLRLIYYSQIVNDFQKGDIAEGYSVSREKKESFPLTVTSAQKNPTAFYLCASRRGEGTEAFFGQGTRLTVV.

This clone was seen a few times. The chain has TRBV6-5 and TRBJ2-4; tentative D call: TRBD2 (6 bases). Germline V gives CDR1 MNHEY, CDR2 SVGAGI. The CDR3 has 13 residues. V was cut by 11 bases and J by 0 bases, with 11 bases left in between. The CDR3 protein is CAGGSLAKNIQYF. The CDR3 DNA reads as TGTGCCGGGGGGAGTCTAGCCAAAAACATTCAGTACTTC.

This chain uses TRBV5-4 with TRBJ1-1; possibly TRBD1 for D (5 bases). The CDR3 sequence is 15 residues long. CDR1 SGHNT and CDR2 YYREEE come from the germline V gene (reference sequence). V was clipped by 4 bases and J by 0 bases, with 13 bases between them. The CDR3 here is CASSGGGTVNTEAFF. The CDR3 nucleotides read TGTGCCAGCAGCGGAGGAGGGACGGTGAACACTGAAGCTTTCTTT.

The CDR3 loop is CASSLVGLAALYEQYF. The CDR3, as DNA: TGTGCCAGCAGCTTAGTGGGACTAGCGGCGCTGTACGAGCAGTACTTC. This chain uses TRBV11-2 with TRBJ2-7; 11 bases are a match to TRBD2. The junction had 6 bases not matched to a gene; V was cut back by 1 base and J by 4 bases. CDR1 is SGHAT and CDR2 is FQNNGV in the germline V gene. This CDR3 spans 16 amino acids.

V gene TRBV27 combines with J gene TRBJ1-2, with a tentative D call TRBD1 (6 bases). Germline V gene data show CDR1 as MNHEY and CDR2 as SMNVEV (reference sequence). This CDR3 region has 13 residues. Deletions cut 6 bases from V and 4 bases from J, with 12 bases between. The CDR3 is CASSPRGPYGYTF. DNA for the CDR3: TGTGCCAGCAGCCCCAGGGGTCCCTATGGCTACACCTTC.

This clone was observed a single time. The V call is TRBV23-1, the J call TRBJ2-1; 14 nucleotides line up with TRBD2. TRBV23-1 has ORF status, its function being uncertain. The CDR3 length is 17 residues. The V gene end was trimmed by 0 bases and the J gene end by 8 bases; junction bases not matched to a gene: 6. CDR3 region: CASSQSCGTSGGDEQFF. As DNA, the CDR3 is TGCGCCAGCAGTCAATCTTGCGGGACTAGCGGGGGAGATGAGCAGTTCTTC.

V and J are TRBV10-3 and TRBJ2-5, with TRBD2 as a possible D gene (6 bases). V gave up 7 bases and J gave up 3 bases, with 18 bases separating them. This CDR3 is built from 15 residues. CDR1 and CDR2 from the germline V gene are ENHRY and SYGVKD. DNA for the CDR3: TGTGCCATCAATCCCCGTAACGGGGGTGAAGAGACCCAGTACTTC. This codes for CAINPRNGGEETQYF.

The V gene is TRBV13, the J gene TRBJ1-6; possibly TRBD1 for D (5 bases). CDR1 is PRHDT, CDR2 FYEKMQ, per germline (reference sequence). The CDR3 is made up of 16 amino acids. The V end lost 0 bases, the J end lost 10 bases, and 16 bases lay between the germline ends. The CDR3 is CASSLGGGVWASPLHF. DNA of the CDR3: TGTGCCAGCAGCTTAGGCGGGGGGGTCTGGGCATCACCCCTCCACTTT.